This T cell receptor (beta chain) emerged from a study of radiotherapy plus CTLA-4 blockade in lung cancer. General study results and limits: Blood saw expansion of tumor-derived TCR clones after radiotherapy plus ipilimumab.

Measured with immunoSEQ multiplex PCR; TCRdb has only the in-frame clones, and not every one. The sample lists tens of thousands of clones, around nine tenths occurring once. It was focal radiation plus CTLA-4 blockade with ipilimumab that patients with chemo-refractory metastatic non-small-cell lung cancer received. The CDR3 extends over 15 amino acids. The trim removed 5 bases at V and 5 bases at J, leaving 6 bases unmatched. Germline V gene data show CDR1 as MNHEY and CDR2 as SMNVEV (reference sequence). On this clone itself: Its antigen is not known.

The chain uses TRBV27 and TRBJ2-7; 13 bases agree with TRBD2. This clonotype was obtained from a human donor with non-small cell lung cancer that progressed on radiotherapy plus ipilimumab. Material: peripheral blood, obtained from a patient treated with radiotherapy plus ipilimumab. The CDR3 loop reads CASSTWTSGSNEQYF. Here the CDR3 DNA reads TGTGCCAGCAGTACCTGGACTAGCGGGAGCAACGAGCAGTACTTC.